At least ten counts were recorded for the clone carrying this T cell receptor (beta chain). Antigen specificity is unknown. Per the germline V gene, CDR1 is ENHRY and CDR2 is SYGVKD. Germline trimming cut 4 bases from V and 1 base from J; bases unmatched to any gene: 10. This CDR3 contains 17 residues. The data stem from a study of T-cell memory formation after mild COVID-19. TCRdb used MiXCR to reprocess the 5' RACE reads, holding one entry per CDR3 protein. The sample contains about 250,000 distinct CDR3 sequences, about 17% of which appear only once. Findings and limits, study-wide: Mostly located in CM and EM were contracting CD4+ clones, with contracting CD8+ clones located in EMRA.

Sequenced: PBMCs or a T cell subset sorted from them (not recorded which). The chain is built from TRBV10-3 and TRBJ1-1, with TRBD1 identical over 9 bases. This receptor was taken from a man aged 18 to 30 who had mild COVID-19 (a few samples of this study predate the infection). Cell type and time point are not known. The CDR3 sequence is CAISVNPGQGANTEAFF. The DNA of the CDR3 is TGTGCCATCAGTGTAAATCCGGGACAGGGAGCGAACACTGAAGCTTTCTTT.